The next 32 T cell receptor beta chains were all read from a single sample in a study of identifying expanded T cells in peripheral blood. Libraries were prepared by immunoSEQ multiplex PCR; TCRdb keeps only in-frame clonotypes and omits some of them. The sample has about 130,000 clones, roughly 90% seen once; the top ten hold 8.4%. The sequencing input was blood. The receptors stem from a person aged 18 to 70 in good health.

This clone was found once. The chain combines TRBV5-6 with TRBJ2-2; no reliable D call. V lost 0 bases to trimming and J lost 6 bases, with 15 bases between them. CDR1 and CDR2 from the germline V gene are SGHDT and YYEEEE. The CDR3 is 16 amino acids. CDR3: CASSLEVSPKPGELFF. The CDR3 DNA sequence: TGTGCCAGCAGCTTGGAGGTTAGCCCGAAGCCCGGGGAGCTGTTTTTT. Using reference TRBV5-6 and TRBJ2-2 for the parts outside the CDR3, the full variable domain is DAGVTQSPTHLIKTRGQQVTLRCSPKSGHDTVSWYQQALGQGPQFIFQYYEEEERQRGNFPDRFSGHQFPNYSSELNVNALLLGDSALYLCASSLEVSPKPGELFFGEGSRLTVL.

The genes are TRBV5-1 and TRBJ2-1, with 12 bases matching TRBD2. Germline values: CDR1 SGHRS, CDR2 YFSETQ. With V trimmed by 0 bases and J by 8 bases, 15 bases remained unmatched. The CDR3 runs to 19 residues. The CDR3: CASSLAQLAGGPFLDEQFF. DNA for the CDR3: TGCGCCAGCAGCTTGGCCCAGCTAGCGGGGGGGCCGTTCCTCGATGAGCAGTTCTTC.

The table lists this clone with a count of one. The CDR3 sequence: CASSYSSRGYGYTF. CDR3 nucleotides: TGTGCCAGCAGTTACTCGTCCAGGGGCTATGGCTACACCTTC. The J gene is TRBJ1-2, the V gene TRBV6-5, with D possibly TRBD1 on 6 matching bases. The CDR3 is 14 residues long. Germline V gene lookup returns CDR1 MNHEY and CDR2 SVGAGI. V was cut by 0 bases and J by 4 bases, with 9 bases left in between.

The chain employs TRBV7-9 and TRBJ2-5; maybe TRBD2 (6 bases). The germline gives CDR1 SEHNR, CDR2 FQNEAQ (reference sequence). Trimming removed 5 bases from V and 6 bases from J, with 10 bases in between. CDR3 size: 12 residues. CDR3 DNA: TGTGCCAGCAGCCCGGGCGGGAAGACCCAGTACTTC. Translation gives CASSPGGKTQYF.

The chain is built from TRBV2 and TRBJ1-3; D gene uncertain. Germline assignment: CDR1 SNHLY and CDR2 FYNNEI. The ends were cut back, 7 bases at V and 0 bases at J, with 10 bases in the middle. CDR3 length: 14 amino acids. CDR3 nucleotides: TGTGCCAGCACGCTAGCACCCTCTGGAAACACCATATATTTT. Amino acid sequence: CASTLAPSGNTIYF.

V is TRBV18 and J is TRBJ1-4, with D unclear. The CDR3 length is 15 residues. Germline V gives CDR1 KGHSH, CDR2 LQKENI. Trimming removed 4 bases from V and 5 bases from J, with 14 bases in between. The CDR3 reads CASSLRTAHNEKLFF. The CDR3 DNA sequence: TGTGCCAGCTCACTCAGGACGGCCCACAATGAAAAACTGTTTTTT.

This chain connects TRBV11-2 to TRBJ1-2; no clear D gene. The CDR3 is 15 amino acids. The germline CDR1 and CDR2 sequences are SGHAT and FQNNGV. V was shortened by 3 bases and J by 0 bases, with 11 bases between the two germline ends. CDR3 sequence (DNA): TGTGCCAGCAGCTTGGAGGCAGAAGCTAACTATGGCTACACCTTC. Translation gives CASSLEAEANYGYTF. Drawing the rest from reference TRBV11-2 and TRBJ1-2, the complete variable domain is EAGVAQSPRYKIIEKRQSVAFWCNPISGHATLYWYQQILGQGPKLLIQFQNNGVVDDSQLPKDRFSAERLKGVDSTLKIQPAKLEDSAVYLCASSLEAEANYGYTFGSGTRLTVV.

The rearrangement links TRBV7-2 to TRBJ2-7; D is undetermined. Trimming left V 4 bases short and J 1 base short, with 8 bases between. Germline V gene sequence: CDR1 SGHTA, CDR2 FQGNSA. This CDR3 is built from 13 residues. In DNA, the CDR3 is TGTGCCAGCAGCTCGTCAGAATCCTACGAGCAGTACTTC. As protein: CASSSSESYEQYF.

The chain couples TRBV5-6 to TRBJ2-1; D gene uncertain. The ends were cut back, 4 bases at V and 0 bases at J, with 20 bases in the middle. This CDR3 has 18 residues. Germline V gene sequence: CDR1 SGHDT, CDR2 YYEEEE. The CDR3 protein is CASSGLGMVASSYNEQFF. DNA for the CDR3: TGTGCCAGCAGCGGTTTAGGCATGGTAGCCAGCTCCTACAATGAGCAGTTCTTC.

The chain employs TRBV27 and TRBJ2-2; no clear D. V lost 5 bases, J lost 7 bases, and 17 bases lay in between. The CDR3 has 15 residues. CDR1 and CDR2 (germline): MNHEY, SMNVEV (reference sequence). This CDR3 is CASSPPGPKGGELFF. The CDR3 DNA reads as TGTGCCAGCAGTCCACCCGGACCTAAAGGCGGGGAGCTGTTTTTT.

The chain carries TRBV9 and TRBJ2-3; TRBD1 matches 7 bases. This CDR3 has 16 residues. From germline, CDR1 is SGDLS and CDR2 YYNGEE. The V segment lost 3 bases and the J segment 6 bases; nucleotides outside the gene matches: 13. CDR3 in amino acids: CASSAPGAGGWDTQYF. CDR3 sequence (DNA): TGTGCCAGCAGCGCCCCAGGGGCAGGGGGATGGGATACGCAGTATTTT.

The chain couples TRBV9 to TRBJ2-1, with D perhaps TRBD1 or TRBD2 (5 bases each). Trimming removed 5 bases at V and 10 bases at J, with 16 bases between. CDR1 is SGDLS and CDR2 is YYNGEE in the germline V gene. This CDR3 is 13 amino acids long. Here the CDR3 reads CASSAVRGTEQFF. The CDR3 DNA follows: TGTGCCAGCAGTGCTGTGAGGGGAACAGAGCAGTTCTTC.

V and J are TRBV11-2 and TRBJ2-1; D gene unclear. CDR1 and CDR2 (germline): SGHAT, FQNNGV. The CDR3 consists of 14 residues. V lost 6 bases and J lost 2, with 11 bases in between. The CDR3 bases are TGTGCCAGCAGGCCGGCGGTACCCTACAATGAGCAGTTCTTC. Amino acids: CASRPAVPYNEQFF.

The genes are TRBV7-3 and TRBJ2-2; tentative D call: TRBD2 (6 bases). In germline, CDR1 is SGHTA, CDR2 FQGTGA. The CDR3 loop spans 19 amino acids. Trimming stripped 0 bases from V and 2 bases from J, with 19 bases between. The CDR3 here is CASSLTPRGRGRNTGELFF. The CDR3 DNA is TGTGCCAGCAGCTTAACGCCAAGAGGGCGGGGACGAAACACCGGGGAGCTGTTTTTT.

V is TRBV7-8 and J is TRBJ1-4; perhaps TRBD1 as D (6 bases). The CDR3 is 17 amino acids. The V gene's germline CDR1 is SGHVS and CDR2 FQNEAQ. V was cut by 1 base and J by 7 bases, with 19 bases left in between. The CDR3 sequence is CASSLEGGAGWTEKLFF. For the CDR3, the DNA is TGTGCCAGCAGCTTAGAGGGGGGTGCAGGCTGGACTGAAAAACTGTTTTTT.

The chain uses TRBV7-9 and TRBJ2-2; 7 nucleotides align to TRBD1. The CDR3 length is 15 residues. Germline V gene lookup returns CDR1 SEHNR and CDR2 FQNEAQ (reference sequence). J lost 4 bases, V lost 4 bases, and 6 bases had no gene match. DNA for the CDR3: TGTGCCAGCAGCTCGGACAGGCAAAGCACCGGGGAGCTGTTTTTT. Encoded protein: CASSSDRQSTGELFF. The full variable domain, rest sourced from reference TRBV7-9 and TRBJ2-2, is DTGVSQNPRHKITKRGQNVTFRCDPISEHNRLYWYRQTLGQGPEFLTYFQNEAQLEKSRLLSDRFSAERPKGSFSTLEIQRTEQGDSAMYLCASSSDRQSTGELFFGEGSRLTVL.

This clone came up once. This chain links TRBV2 with TRBJ1-4, with D tentatively TRBD1 (6 bases). The CDR3 loop spans 15 amino acids. V lost 2 bases and J 2 bases, leaving 9 bases between the germline ends. The germline V gene has CDR1 SNHLY and CDR2 FYNNEI. The CDR3 DNA is TGTGCCAGCAGTGAAAGGGGGGGGACTAATGAAAAACTGTTTTTT. This codes for CASSERGGTNEKLFF.

The CDR3 nucleotides read TGTGCCAGCAGCTCCGGGCCAAATCAGCCCCAGCATTTT. It encodes CASSSGPNQPQHF. The chain carries TRBV7-9 and TRBJ1-5, with D unresolved. Trimming took 4 bases from V and 4 from J, leaving 8 bases between them. Germline CDR1 reads SEHNR; CDR2 reads FQNEAQ (reference sequence). This CDR3 has 13 amino acids.

In this sample, this clone turned up a few times. The V call is TRBV19, the J call TRBJ2-7, with D uncertain. Germline CDR1 reads LNHDA; CDR2 reads SQIVND (reference sequence). The CDR3 length is 15 residues. Trimming pared 1 base from V and 3 bases from J, leaving 13 bases between. CDR3 DNA sequence: TGTGCCAGTAGTATAGCCCCGAGCAGCCTCTACGAGCAGTACTTC. Its protein is CASSIAPSSLYEQYF.

The chain links TRBV28 to TRBJ1-4, with D hard to call. The germline V gene has CDR1 MDHEN and CDR2 SYDVKM. This CDR3 is built from 15 residues. V was clipped by 7 bases and J by 8 bases, with 20 bases between them. In DNA form, the CDR3 reads TGTGCCAGCACCCCCGGACGGAGGCTTTGGGAAAAACTGTTTTTT. It codes for CASTPGRRLWEKLFF.

The V call is TRBV27, the J call TRBJ2-5, with TRBD1 matching 11 bases. Per the germline V gene, CDR1 is MNHEY and CDR2 is SMNVEV (reference sequence). The V and J ends lost 0 bases and 0 bases, in that order; junction bases with no gene match: 6. The CDR3 runs to 18 residues. The CDR3 DNA reads as TGTGCCAGCAGTTTATCTTCGGGGACAGGGGGGTACCAAGAGACCCAGTACTTC. Protein product: CASSLSSGTGGYQETQYF.

V usage is TRBV19 and J usage is TRBJ2-4; 7 bases are a match to TRBD1. The length of the CDR3 is 14 residues. Germline V gene data show CDR1 as LNHDA and CDR2 as SQIVND (reference sequence). The V segment lost 9 bases and the J segment 10 bases; nucleotides outside the gene matches: 15. In nucleotides, the CDR3 is TGTGCCAGCGTTAACAGGGGTTCCTCCTGGATTCAGTACTTC. Protein sequence: CASVNRGSSWIQYF.

The chain couples TRBV18 to TRBJ1-4; D ambiguous. The germline V and J ends were trimmed by 6 bases and 0 bases, with 11 bases remaining between them. Germline assignment: CDR1 KGHSH and CDR2 LQKENI. The CDR3 sequence is 15 residues long. This CDR3 reads CASSLNQATNEKLFF. The CDR3 DNA sequence: TGTGCCAGCTCCCTAAATCAGGCAACTAATGAAAAACTGTTTTTT.

The rearrangement links TRBV7-8 to TRBJ2-5; D unresolved. Per germline, CDR1 SGHVS and CDR2 FQNEAQ. This CDR3 region has 14 residues. Trimming removed 5 bases at V and 2 bases at J, with 12 bases between. The DNA for the CDR3 is TGTGCCAGCAGCCCCTGGACGGAACAAGAGACCCAGTACTTC. It encodes CASSPWTEQETQYF.

CDR3 region: CASNPARGGGNTIYF. The DNA of the CDR3 is TGTGCCAGCAACCCCGCTAGGGGCGGTGGAAACACCATATATTTT. The J gene is TRBJ1-3, the V gene TRBV28, with D possibly TRBD1 on 5 matching bases. There are 15 residues in the CDR3. CDR1 and CDR2 (germline): MDHEN, SYDVKM. V dropped 7 bases and J dropped 3 bases, with 16 bases sitting between them.

The table lists this clone with a count of one. The rearrangement links TRBV2 to TRBJ1-5; D may be TRBD1 (6 bases). Germline-derived CDR1 and CDR2 are SNHLY and FYNNEI. V lost 7 bases, J lost 5 bases, and 12 bases lay in between. There are 13 residues in the CDR3. CDR3 nucleotides: TGTGCCAGCAATAGACAGGACTATCAGCCCCAGCATTTT. Encoded protein: CASNRQDYQPQHF.

The V gene is TRBV10-3, the J gene TRBJ2-1, with D tentatively TRBD1 (5 bases). The CDR3 runs to 13 residues. Germline CDR1 ENHRY, CDR2 SYGVKD. The ends were cut back, 11 bases at V and 5 bases at J, with 16 bases in the middle. The CDR3 nucleotides read TGTGCCCAAAAGCAGGACAAAGACAATGAGCAGTTCTTC. Amino acid sequence: CAQKQDKDNEQFF.

The CDR3 reads CASSSQGIGQPQHF. For the CDR3, the DNA is TGTGCCAGCAGTTCTCAGGGGATTGGGCAGCCCCAGCATTTT. The chain has TRBV6-6 and TRBJ1-5; D perhaps matches TRBD1 (6 bases). V dropped 4 bases and J dropped 7 bases, with 14 bases sitting between them. Germline CDR1 MNHNY, CDR2 SVGAGI (reference sequence). The CDR3 extends over 14 amino acids.

Only one count was recorded for this clone. The rearrangement uses TRBV18 and TRBJ2-7; D gene ambiguous. The V and J ends lost 3 bases and 2 bases respectively, with 17 bases between them. Germline CDR1 reads KGHSH; CDR2 reads LQKENI. The CDR3 sequence is 16 residues long. In DNA form, the CDR3 reads TGTGCCAGCTCACCGGAAGAATGGCGGAGTGCCTACGAGCAGTACTTC. Translation gives CASSPEEWRSAYEQYF.

Note on this clone: The same CDR3 also results from other DNA sequences found in this sample. The chain employs TRBV6-6 and TRBJ1-2; D remains unclear. CDR1 and CDR2 (germline): MNHNY, SVGAGI (reference sequence). The V and J ends lost 0 bases and 8 bases respectively, with 13 bases between them. CDR3 length: 14 amino acids. The CDR3 spells CASSYSTGQRGYTF. The CDR3 DNA follows: TGTGCCAGCAGTTACTCGACGGGTCAACGAGGCTACACCTTC.

The rearrangement links TRBV6-5 to TRBJ2-7; a weak D match, TRBD2 (5 bases). V gave up 10 bases and J gave up 2 bases, with 15 bases separating them. The CDR3 is made up of 13 amino acids. The V gene's germline CDR1 is MNHEY and CDR2 SVGAGI. CDR3 nucleotide sequence: TGTGCCAACAGAGTCCAGGAGGCCTACGAGCAGTACTTC. Translation gives CANRVQEAYEQYF.

The genes are TRBV5-1 and TRBJ1-1; D possibly corresponds to TRBD1 (5 bases). This CDR3 has 13 residues. The V and J ends lost 7 bases and 1 base respectively, with 11 bases between them. Looked up from germline, CDR1 is SGHRS and CDR2 is YFSETQ. The CDR3 coding sequence is TGCGCCAGCGGAACTCAGGGGAACACTGAAGCTTTCTTT. Its translation is CASGTQGNTEAFF.